Here is one TCR beta chain with its context. Its cognate antigen is unknown. The germline and genes are mouse ones. The read terminates 1 residue ahead of where the CDR3 ends, so the germline J gene completes it. The data were obtained in a study of tissue T cells after allogeneic stem cell transplantation. Study observations and caveats: Alloreactivity or antigen specificity of tissue TCRs was not determined; some clones might be host cells.

Time point denoted: mouse harvest day 14 after allogeneic transplant. The graft held 10^6 splenic CD5+ T cells and 10^7 T-cell-depleted bone marrow cells. Clones were sequenced by immunoSEQ multiplex PCR, and TCRdb holds only the in-frame ones, with some missing. The sample contains under 8,500 clones, around 33% of which appear only once. The CDR3 runs 14 residues. CDR1 is LGHNA and CDR2 is YNLKQL in the germline V gene (reference sequence). V shed 0 bases and J shed 5 bases, with 7 bases lying between them. The chain couples TRBV5 to TRBJ2-2, with D uncertain. The sample comprised skin. The clonotype comes from a female BALB/c mouse given C57BL/6 T cells with graft-versus-host disease after an allogeneic hematopoietic cell transplant. The CDR3 loop is CASSQDGRTGQLYF. The CDR3 DNA, read in part, is TGTGCCAGCAGCCAAGATGGGAGGACCGGGCAGCTCTAC.